What follows are 5 T cell receptor beta chains derived from one specimen sequenced in a study of T cell responses to AZD1222 COVID-19 vaccine. The repertoire was sequenced with immunoSEQ multiplex PCR; TCRdb's copy has only in-frame clones and lacks some. The profile shows 150,000 to 200,000 clones, approximately 92% of them singletons. The sample here was peripheral blood, taken on day 0 of AZD1222 vaccination. The receptor source for this set is an adult in good health.

The chain couples TRBV27 to TRBJ1-1; D unresolved. Between the trimmed V and J ends, which lost 3 bases and 1 base, there was a span of 9 bases. The germline gives CDR1 MNHEY, CDR2 SMNVEV (reference sequence). The CDR3 is made up of 14 amino acids. In DNA, the CDR3 is TGTGCCAGCAGTTTCGCAGGCGCGAACACTGAAGCTTTCTTT. It translates to CASSFAGANTEAFF.

The rearrangement uses TRBV18 and TRBJ1-2; D is possibly TRBD1 (6 bases). Germline V gene lookup returns CDR1 KGHSH and CDR2 LQKENI. The length of the CDR3 is 14 residues. V was clipped by 3 bases and J by 1 base, with 9 bases between them. The CDR3 nucleotides are TGTGCCAGCTCACCTAACAGGGATAACTATGGCTACACCTTC. Translation: CASSPNRDNYGYTF.

The chain combines TRBV3-1 (or the pseudogene TRBV3-2) with TRBJ2-7; 7 positions agree with TRBD1. The CDR3 runs to 15 residues. Germline V gives CDR1 LGHDT, CDR2 YNNKEL (reference sequence). Trimming at V came to 0 bases and at J to 0 bases, leaving 2 bases not matched to a gene. CDR3 nucleotide sequence: TGTGCCAGCAGCCAAGAGACAGGGCCCTCCTACGAGCAGTACTTC. Residues: CASSQETGPSYEQYF.

This clone has only one observation. The chain combines TRBV30 with TRBJ1-1, with unresolved D. The CDR3 has 13 amino acids. Germline CDR1 and CDR2: GTSNPN and SVGIG (reference sequence). Deletions cut 1 base from V and 5 bases from J, with 11 bases between. The CDR3 region has the DNA TGTGCCTGGAGTGAGTACAGTCGGACTGAAGCTTTCTTT. Residues: CAWSEYSRTEAFF.

The genes are TRBV15 and TRBJ2-3; D assignment may be TRBD1 or TRBD2 (5 bases each). The length of the CDR3 is 16 residues. Germline lookup yields CDR1 LNHNV and CDR2 YYDKDF (reference sequence). The V end lost 0 bases, the J end lost 7 bases, and 17 bases lay between the germline ends. CDR3 protein: CATSRDRADIGNTQYF. The CDR3 coding sequence is TGTGCCACCAGCAGAGACAGGGCTGATATCGGGAATACGCAGTATTTT. The complete variable domain, with remaining parts taken from reference TRBV15 and TRBJ2-3, reads DAMVIQNPRYQVTQFGKPVTLSCSQTLNHNVMYWYQQKSSQAPKLLFHYYDKDFNNEADTPDNFQSRRPNTSFCFLDIRSPGLGDTAMYLCATSRDRADIGNTQYFGPGTRLTVL.